This T cell receptor (beta chain) is drawn from a study of cytomegalovirus exposure and HLA in healthy donors (dated by TCRdb to 2017 to 2019). For the wider study: According to an earlier analysis of several hundred of the donors, about 190 million T cells yielded 117 million unique TCR beta sequences and less than 300 Gb of sequence data. Roughly 300 gigabases of sequencing data and tens of millions of unique TCR sequences made up an early release that covered several hundred HLA-typed donors. Among the roughly 400 genotyped donors, 81% belonged to the genetic ancestry cluster associated with self-reported Caucasian donors. The study aimed to test whether cataloging public T cell receptors could reveal signatures of past pathogen exposure. The study used immunosequencing to profile the T cell repertoires of 666 subjects and linked those repertoires to cytomegalovirus serostatus. In addition to the first cohort of 650 to 750 subjects, a separate validation cohort of 120 different subjects was used. To predict cytomegalovirus infection status, the study combined high-throughput TCR immunosequencing, statistical association of individual TCRs with disease status, and machine learning. To study patterns of TCR occurrence, a later analysis re-analyzed previously published TCR beta repertoires from around 670 donors and added high-resolution HLA genotyping. In the later analysis, no new phenotypic data were used to find candidate immune exposures; instead, reliance was placed on TCR beta sequences and their occurrence across donors. An earlier analysis of 587 of the donors used high-throughput TCR beta sequencing to judge whether each TCR beta V gene segment behaved as functional or pseudogenic. Donor age, sex, ethnicity and CMV serostatus were compiled together with the repertoire data. A later genetic analysis used genome-wide SNP genotypes for about 55% of the 666 donors, treating that subset as a discovery cohort. All discovery cohort repertoires had been generated using a single sequencing platform. HLA typing included class I and class II loci at four-digit resolution. Typing coverage differed by locus: A, B, C, DRB1 and DQB1 were typed in roughly 620-630 donors, DQA1 in 500 to 550, DPA1 in some 610, and DPB1 in 400 to 480. Five DR-DQ haplotypes were handled as single units for association and clustering, since linkage in the cohort was strong. Among almost 400 genotyped donors of the cohort, an average of about 240,000 unique TCR beta nucleotide sequences were sequenced per donor, 15% to 20% of them non-productive.

In total, about 650 healthy bone marrow donors made up the cohort. At the time of sampling, all cohort members were nominally healthy, though unrecorded immune exposures were likely present. The donor tested CMV seronegative and was one of the 352 seronegative cohort members. A peripheral blood sample was collected from each donor, and TCR beta sequencing was performed on peripheral blood mononuclear cells. The Qiagen DNeasy Blood Extraction Kit was used to extract genomic DNA from the blood cell samples. As to this clone: No antigen is known for it. Base qualities are not provided; no much larger clone lies one nucleotide away.

The library was obtained by the immunoSEQ multiplex PCR assay. For the multiplex PCR, a mixture combining 60 forward primers for TCR Vbeta segments and 13 reverse primers for TCR Jbeta segments was used. A multiplex PCR assay on genomic DNA amplified the CDR3 region of rearranged TCR beta genes. The amplified TCR beta libraries were sequenced on the Illumina HiSeq System as 87-base-pair reads. From the authors' description of their analysis: A later analysis counted about 82 million unique TCR beta chains across the 700 or so repertoires, and around 9.9 million of these chains were shared by at least two donors. Raw reads were error-corrected and collapsed into unique sequences with a nearest-neighbor algorithm that merged closely related sequences to remove PCR and sequencing errors. V, D and J gene segments were assigned by aligning CDR3 sequences to IMGT reference sequences. For a sequence to be retained, a match of at least six nucleotides was required to both a V gene segment and a J gene segment. A rearrangement was called productive if the CDR3 had no stop codons and remained in frame with V and J, and every other rearrangement was called non-productive. Following IMGT convention, CDR3 was defined as the stretch from the second conserved V-encoded cysteine to the conserved J-encoded phenylalanine. In an earlier analysis of some 550 of the donors, sequences lacking an unambiguous match to a single V gene segment were excluded. In an earlier analysis of more than 500 of the donors, a V segment was called functional when productive rearrangements were above 56.7%, and segregating when the standard deviation between donors exceeded 5%. To diagnose cytomegalovirus status from the catalog of TCR beta chain sequences, a statistical classification framework was built. V and J gene assignment, in a later analysis, came from comparing TCR nucleotide sequences with IMGT/GENE-DB human TR gene sequences. In a later analysis, CDR3 sequences and most-parsimonious VDJ recombination scenarios were assigned using the TCRdist pipeline. In a later analysis, every TCR beta chain was defined by the combination of its CDR3 amino acid sequence and its V-gene family, and reads without a unique V-gene family were dropped. A later analysis removed 592 highly shared, low-generation-probability nucleotide sequences to deal with suspected cross-contamination and a sequencing artifact. In a later analysis, a clonal expansion index for each public chain was calculated from normalized within-repertoire ranks of inferred template counts. Generation probabilities in a later analysis came from a VDJ recombination model fitted to out-of-frame rearrangements, and those results were checked against IGoR. In a later analysis, TCR-TCR, TCR-HLA and TCR-CMV co-occurrence was scored with hypergeometric tests, and a repertoire-size bias correction was applied to TCR pairs. In a later analysis, false discovery rates were estimated by permuting HLA or CMV assignments 20 times. A later analysis grouped co-occurring TCRs with DBSCAN, adding TCRdist sequence similarity when clustering within HLA-allele-positive subsets. Repertoires with fewer than 30,000 or more than 120,000 public chains were left out of co-occurrence clustering, as were a few repertoires with anomalous nucleotide sharing. Drawn from immuneACCESS, this table holds only the in-frame rearrangements with V and J called that TCRdb kept. Clones are partly lost; checked studies trace under half to an unresolved V gene and leave the rest unexplained. That table furnishes V, J and clone size, whereas the DNA furnished D and trimming. In all, the sample holds around 180,000 clones, and over 75% of those were seen once. The ten largest clones represent around 0.21% of the sample.

Results and caveats for the whole study, not just this receptor: Compared with equally common non-associated chains, HLA-associated TCR beta chains in a later analysis were more clonally expanded and had lower generation probabilities. According to a later analysis, most CMV-associated TCR beta chains appeared to be HLA-restricted, and the HLA associations seemed to be driven largely by CMV exposure. A total of fewer than 200 TCR beta chains were listed by the study as associated with cytomegalovirus. Three of the identified cytomegalovirus-associated TCR beta chains were confirmed in vitro to be specific for cytomegalovirus antigens. V-gene and J-gene trimming of TCR beta chains was associated with a missense DCLRE1C variant in a later genetic analysis, and the association was replicated in an independent cohort. According to the authors, the approach could potentially be generalized to other disease states and immunological phenotypes. An earlier analysis of 587 of the donors showed that most TCR beta V segments appeared in productive rearrangements either about 87% or about 30% of the time, which broadly matched IMGT annotations. A cluster of highly shared sequence variants was judged likely to represent a technical artifact of the sequencing pipeline. Because some donors lacked HLA typing at each locus, the association tests relied only on the typed subset. While some public TCRs were present in many individuals, most TCR sequences turned up only very rarely across donors. In a later analysis, several top co-occurrence clusters were reported to appear linked to parvovirus B19, influenza, CMV and Epstein-Barr virus. In a later genetic analysis, fewer N-insertions in productive TCRs were reported among donors in an Asian-associated ancestry cluster than the approximately 630-donor mean. Correlated functional status among segregating V segments might be attributable to linkage disequilibrium, but an unknown experimental factor could not be ruled out. A further reported finding was that TCR beta sequences accurately predicted the HLA-A and HLA-B alleles for most subjects in the first cohort. Specific HLA alleles were associated with roughly 16,000 TCR beta sequences at a false discovery rate of 0.05 in a later analysis. Assigning TCR associations to individual alleles was difficult when HLA alleles, especially DR and DQ, strongly co-occurred. The classifier was reported to diagnose cytomegalovirus status with high specificity and sensitivity in both the original cohort and the validation cohort. Because counts were too low, around 17 rarely observed V segments, including chromosome 9 orphons, were left out of the earlier analysis of approximately 500 of the donors. CMV serostatus was the only immune exposure information available for the cohort. In this cohort, only TCR beta chains were sequenced, and detectable features were limited by the absence of alpha or paired-chain data. In a later analysis, TCR association rates were found to vary across HLA loci, with the most associated TCRs seen for DRB1 alleles and the fewest for HLA-C alleles. Sequencing depth was assumed to be roughly uniform across donors in the presence/absence analyses, though that assumption may not hold.

The sample taken for sequencing was PBMCs. This TCR came from a girl in the first two years of life in good health and CMV-seronegative.

CDR3 reads: CASSLARGTGELFF. The sequenced DNA: TGTGCCAGCAGCTTAGCACGGGGGACCGGGGAGCTGTTTTTT. In this chain, TRBV11-2 is recombined with TRBJ2-2; a weak D assignment points to TRBD2 (6 bases agree). The V end loses 1 base and the J end loses 5 bases, and a stretch of 8 bases separates them. Spanning cysteine to phenylalanine, the CDR3 consists of 14 amino acids. Only the CDR3 region is kept as DNA, spanning 42 bases read in frame from base 1. CDR1 and CDR2 (SGHAT, FQNNGV) derive from the germline V gene.